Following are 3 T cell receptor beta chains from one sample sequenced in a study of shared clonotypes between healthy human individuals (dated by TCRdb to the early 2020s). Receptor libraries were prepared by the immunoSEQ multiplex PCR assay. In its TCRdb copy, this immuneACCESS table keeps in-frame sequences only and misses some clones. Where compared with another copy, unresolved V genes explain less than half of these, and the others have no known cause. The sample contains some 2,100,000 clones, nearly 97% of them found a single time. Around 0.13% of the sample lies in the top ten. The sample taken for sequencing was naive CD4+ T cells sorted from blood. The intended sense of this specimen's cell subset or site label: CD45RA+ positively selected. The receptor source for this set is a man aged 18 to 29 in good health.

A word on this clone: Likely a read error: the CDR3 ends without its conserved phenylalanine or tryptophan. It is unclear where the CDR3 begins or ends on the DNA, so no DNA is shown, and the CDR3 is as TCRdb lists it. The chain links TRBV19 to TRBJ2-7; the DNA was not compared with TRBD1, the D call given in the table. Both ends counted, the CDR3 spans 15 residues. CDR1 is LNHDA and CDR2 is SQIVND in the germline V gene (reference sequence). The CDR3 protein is CASSIDHLTRTQAYP.

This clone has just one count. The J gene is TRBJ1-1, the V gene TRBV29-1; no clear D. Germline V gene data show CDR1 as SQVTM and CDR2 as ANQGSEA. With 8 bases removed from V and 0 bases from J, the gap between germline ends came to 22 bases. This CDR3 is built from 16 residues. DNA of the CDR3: TGCAGCTTTGTTACGGCCACTGTGGCATTGAACACTGAAGCTTTCTTT. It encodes CSFVTATVALNTEAFF. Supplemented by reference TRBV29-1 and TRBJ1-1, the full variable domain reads SAVISQKPSRDICQRGTSLTIQCQVDSQVTMMFWYRQQPGQSLTLIATANQGSEATYESGFVIDKFPISRPNLTFSTLTVSNMSPEDSSIYLCSFVTATVALNTEAFFGQGTRLTVV.

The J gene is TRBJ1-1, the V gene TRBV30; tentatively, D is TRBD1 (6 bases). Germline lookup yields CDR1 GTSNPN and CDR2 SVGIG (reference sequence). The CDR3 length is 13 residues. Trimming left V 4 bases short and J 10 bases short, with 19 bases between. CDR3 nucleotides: TGTGCCTGGATGATACAGGGAGGAGTGGGAGCTTTCTTT. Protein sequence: CAWMIQGGVGAFF.